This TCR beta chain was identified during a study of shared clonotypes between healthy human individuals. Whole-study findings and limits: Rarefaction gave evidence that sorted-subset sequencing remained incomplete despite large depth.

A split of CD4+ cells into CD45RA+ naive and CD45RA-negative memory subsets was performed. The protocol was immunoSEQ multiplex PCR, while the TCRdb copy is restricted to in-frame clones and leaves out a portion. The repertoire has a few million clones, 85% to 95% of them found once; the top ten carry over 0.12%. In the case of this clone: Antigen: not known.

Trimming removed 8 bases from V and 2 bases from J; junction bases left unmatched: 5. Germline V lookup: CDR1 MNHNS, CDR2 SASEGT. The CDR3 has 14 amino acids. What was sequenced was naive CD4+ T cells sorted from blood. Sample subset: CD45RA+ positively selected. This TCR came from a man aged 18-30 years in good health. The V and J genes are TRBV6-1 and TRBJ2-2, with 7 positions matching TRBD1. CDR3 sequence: CASLDRANTGELFF. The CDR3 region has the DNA TGTGCCAGCCTTGACAGGGCCAACACCGGGGAGCTGTTTTTT.